A single T cell receptor beta chain is shown here with its context. Its antigen remains undetermined. One base away there is no much larger clone; base qualities are not given. From the germline V gene (reference sequence), CDR1 is GTSNPN and CDR2 is SVGIG. V loses 2 bases of germline sequence and J loses 5 bases, and the interval between the two ends is 6 bases. The CDR3 starts with the cysteine, ends with the phenylalanine, and has 11 residues. Solely the CDR3 DNA is kept, with 33 bases framed from the first base. This sample was taken from a study of blood T cell repertoires in COVID-19 (dated by TCRdb to 2019 to 2021). A note on the overall study: The collaborator samples originated in the United States, Italy and Spain and spanned the acute and convalescent phases of COVID-19. The prospective study material was composed of cDNA or gDNA derived from T cells, B-cell-depleted T cells, or PBMCs. Deeply sampled blood TCRbeta repertoires from subjects exposed to, actively infected with, or recovered from COVID-19 were included in the dataset. The repertoires were made available in a free public database intended to serve as a resource for research on the immune response to SARS-CoV-2. Samples were obtained from the ongoing ImmuneRACE study (first 160 participants) and from 1,000 to 1,500 subjects provided by 6 global collaborators. Nearly every sample came with metadata listing a de-identified subject ID, COVID-19 status, age in years and sex. Where available, HLA class I and class II types were obtained from metadata supplied by the sample provider rather than from assay-based typing.

TCRbeta CDR3 regions were amplified from genomic DNA using the immunoSEQ Assay, a bias-controlled multiplex PCR. Under the source paper's analysis protocol: Nucleated cell counts per sample were estimated from amplification of reference gene primers within the assay. To quantify the absolute abundance of each unique TCRbeta CDR3 rearrangement, sequence reads were collapsed and filtered. For each sample, productive Simpson clonality was calculated by taking the square root of Simpson's diversity index across productive rearrangements. The immuneACCESS repertoire file appears here via TCRdb, limited to in-frame rearrangements. These files lack a portion of the clones; in checked studies, under half of the deficit traces to unresolved V genes, and the cause of the others is not known. The DNA was the basis for D and trimming; V, J and clone size are from that table. Recorded for this sample are over 200,000 clones; approximately 80% of them occurred a single time. Together, the top ten hold approximately 15% of the sample.

Broad study findings and their caveats: The amount of clinical and demographic metadata varied by source and participant and was provided uncurated.

Participants in the prospective study were aged roughly 18 to 100 years, lived in about two dozen United States geographic areas, and enrolled through a virtual design. In the prospective study, participants were assigned to cohorts based on the clinical history participants reported in a screening survey and a study questionnaire. Recovered participants in ImmuneRACE Cohort 3 were defined as having two consecutive negative NP/OP PCR tests, clearance from a healthcare professional, or resolution of symptoms. Each participant in the prospective study had whole blood, serum and a nasopharyngeal or oropharyngeal swab collected by mobile phlebotomists. Additional blood draws and questionnaires over an approximately two-month period could optionally be provided by prospective study participants. Blood samples from the prospective study were shipped frozen or at room temperature prior to DNA extraction.

The chain uses TRBV30 and TRBJ1-1, with the D gene uncertain. The sample consisted of PBMCs or T cells enriched from blood (not recorded which). This TCR derives from a man aged 35-49 years who had recovered from COVID-19. The base sequence is TGTGCCTGGAGTTCCGGGACTGAAGCTTTCTTT. It codes for CAWSSGTEAFF.